This T cell receptor beta chain was sequenced in a study of blood T cell repertoires in COVID-19. Study overall: Italy, Spain and the United States were the sources of the convalescent and acute COVID-19 samples. The cDNA or gDNA used as material had been derived from T cells, B-cell-depleted T cells, or PBMCs.

Recruits, aged roughly 18 to 89 years, lived in 24 US areas. Deletions cut 5 bases from V and 0 bases from J, with 11 bases between. The germline gives CDR1 LGHDT, CDR2 YNNKEL (reference sequence). There are 15 residues in the CDR3. Original processing methods: Amplification of reference gene primers provided the estimated nucleated cell counts. TCRdb's copy holds only in-frame clones and misses some; the assay was immunoSEQ multiplex PCR. That table furnishes V, J and clone size, whereas the DNA furnished D and trimming. The sample consists of around 310,000 clones, approximately 90% of them appearing once.

The sequence derives from a woman between 40 and 50 years old who had recovered from COVID-19. The sample was PBMCs or T cells enriched from blood (not recorded which). The rearrangement joins TRBV3-1 (or the pseudogene TRBV3-2) to TRBJ2-1; D not certain. The CDR3 spells CASSAELFSYNEQFF. The CDR3 nucleotides read TGTGCCAGCAGCGCGGAACTTTTCTCCTACAATGAGCAGTTCTTC.